Presented here are 20 T cell receptor beta chains from one specimen sequenced in a study of blood T cell repertoires in COVID-19. Sequencing was performed with immunoSEQ multiplex PCR; in TCRdb, only in-frame clones are kept and a portion is missing. Of 51,000 or so clones in the sample, around 81% were seen once. Specimen: peripheral blood. The receptors shown here come from a woman older than 75 with COVID-19, enrolled during active disease.

The chain has TRBV6-5 and TRBJ1-5, with 7 bases lining up with TRBD1. The junction had 3 bases not matched to a gene; V was cut back by 6 bases and J by 4 bases. The CDR3 has 13 amino acids. Per the germline V gene, CDR1 is MNHEY and CDR2 is SVGAGI. CDR3 loop: CASSQTGNQPQHF. CDR3 nucleotide sequence: TGTGCCAGCAGCCAGACAGGGAATCAGCCCCAGCATTTT.

The chain recombines TRBV14 with TRBJ2-1; D possibly corresponds to TRBD2 (5 bases). Trimming stripped 3 bases from V and 2 bases from J, with 8 bases between. There are 14 residues in the CDR3. Germline V lookup: CDR1 SGHDN, CDR2 FVKESK. CDR3 residues: CASSHIAPYNEQFF. CDR3 DNA sequence: TGTGCCAGCAGCCACATAGCGCCCTACAATGAGCAGTTCTTC.

As DNA, the CDR3 is TGCGCCAGCAGCTTGGCCTTTGACTATCGGGAGATCAACACCGGGGAGCTGTTTTTT. Its translation: CASSLAFDYREINTGELFF. The gene calls are TRBV5-1 and TRBJ2-2; D is perhaps TRBD2 (6 bases). The CDR3 sequence is 19 residues long. Deletions cut 0 bases from V and 2 bases from J, with 20 bases between. Germline CDR1 is SGHRS and CDR2 is YFSETQ.

The chain couples TRBV2 to TRBJ2-2; 10 bases line up with TRBD2. This CDR3 is 16 amino acids long. The ends lost 5 bases at V and 1 base at J; junction bases unmatched: 4. Germline V gene lookup returns CDR1 SNHLY and CDR2 FYNNEI. The CDR3 protein is CASSPIAGGNTGELFF. The CDR3 nucleotides are TGTGCCAGCAGTCCCATAGCGGGGGGGAACACCGGGGAGCTGTTTTTT.

This clone was detected many times. The rearrangement links TRBV9 to TRBJ1-2; D remains ambiguous. The V end lost 0 bases, the J end lost 4 bases, and 16 bases lay between the germline ends. CDR1 and CDR2 (germline): SGDLS, YYNGEE. The CDR3 consists of 16 residues. The CDR3 sequence: CASSVVPGARGYGYTF. The CDR3 region has the DNA TGTGCCAGCAGCGTAGTTCCGGGCGCTCGGGGCTATGGCTACACCTTC. The variable domain in full, completed from reference TRBV9 and TRBJ1-2, reads DSGVTQTPKHLITATGQRVTLRCSPRSGDLSVYWYQQSLDQGLQFLIQYYNGEERAKGNILERFSAQQFPDLHSELNLSSLELGDSALYFCASSVVPGARGYGYTFGSGTRLTVV.

The rearrangement joins TRBV15 to TRBJ1-4, with D maybe TRBD1 (5 bases). CDR1 and CDR2 (germline): LNHNV, YYDKDF (reference sequence). V lost 7 bases to trimming and J lost 1 base, with 19 bases between them. The CDR3 extends over 17 amino acids. In nucleotides, the CDR3 is TGTGCCACCATCCCGGGGGGTAGCATAGGAACTAATGAAAAACTGTTTTTT. The encoded protein is CATIPGGSIGTNEKLFF.

This clone was detected only a few times. The chain recombines TRBV15 with TRBJ1-1; TRBD1 matches 7 bases. The CDR3 is 13 amino acids. Losses at the gene ends were 7 bases for V and 0 bases for J; bases not matched to a gene: 2. Germline CDR1 is LNHNV and CDR2 is YYDKDF (reference sequence). The CDR3 DNA sequence: TGTGCCACCAAACAGGGGATGAACACTGAAGCTTTCTTT. Protein sequence: CATKQGMNTEAFF.

The chain carries TRBV5-1 and TRBJ2-7; 10 bases line up with TRBD1. The germline CDR1 and CDR2 sequences are SGHRS and YFSETQ. The CDR3 has 15 amino acids. The trim removed 4 bases at V and 2 bases at J, leaving 6 bases unmatched. The CDR3 loop reads CASSGGGTGAYEQYF. Here the CDR3 DNA reads TGCGCCAGCAGCGGGGGTGGGACAGGGGCCTACGAGCAGTACTTC. Combining the CDR3 with reference TRBV5-1 and TRBJ2-7 gives the whole variable domain KAGVTQTPRYLIKTRGQQVTLSCSPISGHRSVSWYQQTPGQGLQFLFEYFSETQRNKGNFPGRFSGRQFSNSRSEMNVSTLELGDSALYLCASSGGGTGAYEQYFGPGTRLTVT.

The chain employs TRBV20-1 and TRBJ1-2; 10 positions agree with TRBD1. Germline V CDR1 and CDR2: DFQATT, SNEGSKA (reference sequence). This CDR3 spans 11 amino acids. This chain's CDR3 is CSRQGADGYTF. The CDR3 DNA follows: TGCAGCCGACAGGGGGCAGATGGCTACACCTTC.

J is TRBJ1-3 and V is TRBV5-4, with 8 bases lining up with TRBD1. V gave up 7 bases and J gave up 7 bases; unmatched junction bases: 7. The CDR3 runs 13 residues. The V gene's germline CDR1 is SGHNT and CDR2 YYREEE (reference sequence). CDR3 nucleotide sequence: TGTGCCAGCGGTAGCCAGGGGGCGAACACCATATATTTT. This encodes CASGSQGANTIYF.

The CDR3 loop reads CASLALSSYNEQFF. The CDR3 DNA reads TGTGCCAGCCTAGCGTTAAGCTCCTACAATGAGCAGTTCTTC. The genes are TRBV28 and TRBJ2-1; weak D call: TRBD2 (6 bases). The CDR3 spans 14 residues. Trimming took off 8 bases at V and 0 bases at J, with 11 bases between the two ends. Germline V gene lookup returns CDR1 MDHEN and CDR2 SYDVKM.

The rearrangement links TRBV7-9 to TRBJ1-1; no firm D call. CDR1 and CDR2 from the germline V gene are SEHNR and FQNEAQ (reference sequence). With 6 bases removed from V and 1 base from J, the gap between germline ends came to 9 bases. The CDR3 sequence is 13 residues long. CDR3 amino acids: CASREQSNTEAFF. CDR3 in DNA: TGTGCCAGCAGGGAACAGTCGAACACTGAAGCTTTCTTT.

This clone was detected once. The chain joins TRBV7-8 to TRBJ2-3; TRBD2 aligns across 11 bases. This CDR3 contains 16 residues. The trim removed 4 bases at V and 3 bases at J, leaving 6 bases unmatched. From germline, CDR1 is SGHVS and CDR2 FQNEAQ. CDR3 nucleotide sequence: TGTGCCAGCAGCTCCCCCCGACTAGCGGGAACAGATACGCAGTATTTT. Translating it yields CASSSPRLAGTDTQYF. The full variable domain, in which reference TRBV7-8 and TRBJ2-3 provide the parts outside the CDR3, is GAGVSQSPRYKVAKRGQDVALRCDPISGHVSLFWYQQALGQGPEFLTYFQNEAQLDKSGLPSDRFFAERPEGSVSTLKIQRTQQEDSAVYLCASSSPRLAGTDTQYFGPGTRLTVL.

This chain uses TRBV27 with TRBJ2-7; TRBD1 matches 8 bases. CDR1 is MNHEY and CDR2 is SMNVEV in the germline V gene (reference sequence). J was trimmed by 5 bases and V by 5 bases; bases with no gene match: 8. This CDR3 is 14 amino acids long. In nucleotides, the CDR3 is TGTGCCAGCAGTCTTACAGGGGGTAGCGACGAGCAGTACTTC. Its protein is CASSLTGGSDEQYF.

The chain employs TRBV9 and TRBJ2-3; D gene unclear. Germline V lookup: CDR1 SGDLS, CDR2 YYNGEE. This CDR3 is built from 11 residues. V was trimmed by 5 bases and J by 5 bases, leaving 6 bases between them. The CDR3 sequence is CASRRGDTQYF. DNA of the CDR3: TGTGCCAGCAGGAGAGGAGATACGCAGTATTTT.

V is TRBV5-4 and J is TRBJ2-1; tentatively, D is TRBD2 (5 bases). CDR3 length: 18 residues. Germline CDR1 and CDR2: SGHNT and YYREEE (reference sequence). Deletions cut 0 bases from V and 4 bases from J, with 20 bases between. In nucleotides, the CDR3 is TGTGCCAGCAGCTTGGCCCCTGTTACGAGCGGAGGTTACAATGAGCAGTTCTTC. It is translated as CASSLAPVTSGGYNEQFF. Full variable domain (rest looked up from reference TRBV5-4 and TRBJ2-1): ETGVTQSPTHLIKTRGQQVTLRCSSQSGHNTVSWYQQALGQGPQFIFQYYREEENGRGNFPPRFSGLQFPNYSSELNVNALELDDSALYLCASSLAPVTSGGYNEQFFGPGTRLTVL.

The chain uses TRBV18 and TRBJ1-1; weak D call: TRBD1 (5 bases). The CDR3 contains 15 residues. V lost 3 bases and J lost 4, with 15 bases in between. The germline V gene has CDR1 KGHSH and CDR2 LQKENI. CDR3 nucleotide sequence: TGTGCCAGCTCACCCGATATGTTGGGGGGCACTGAAGCTTTCTTT. This translates into CASSPDMLGGTEAFF.

A word on this clone: Mismatch with germline at one junction end may stem from a read error. This chain connects TRBV6-2 or TRBV6-3 to TRBJ1-5, with D unclear. Germline V lookup: CDR1 MNHEY, CDR2 SVGEGT. CDR3 length: 15 amino acids. This CDR3 reads CASSNSIYSNQPQHF. CDR3 nucleotides: TGTGCCAGCAGTAACTCAATATATAGCAATCAGCCCCAGCATTTT.

This clone was detected only a few times. This chain connects TRBV5-1 to TRBJ1-1; 10 bases agree with TRBD1. CDR1 and CDR2 from the germline V gene are SGHRS and YFSETQ. Losses at the gene ends were 0 bases for V and 7 bases for J; bases not matched to a gene: 12. The CDR3 spans 17 residues. This CDR3 is CASSLGQGAGGYVEAFF. In nucleotides, the CDR3 is TGCGCCAGCAGCTTGGGACAGGGGGCAGGGGGATATGTTGAAGCTTTCTTT.

The rearrangement links TRBV6-1 to TRBJ1-2; D unresolved. V lost 1 base and J lost 3, with 15 bases in between. Germline-derived CDR1 and CDR2 are MNHNS and SASEGT. This CDR3 has 16 residues. CDR3 region: CASSEVFDREDYGYTF. CDR3 DNA: TGTGCCAGCAGTGAAGTATTCGACCGAGAGGACTATGGCTACACCTTC.